These 21 T cell receptor beta chains share one sample of origin, sequenced in a study of T cells in Graves' hyperthyroidism and ophthalmopathy. Using RNA transcripts as the source, TCR beta CDR3 regions were amplified. During a first-round RT-PCR of the TCR CDR3, the HTBI primer set was used. TCRdb re-derived calls from the multiplex PCR reads in MiXCR, one entry per CDR3 protein. The sample has a few hundred thousand distinct CDR3 sequences; under 25% are singletons. Sequencing was carried out using blood. These receptors were collected from a man between 18 and 35 years old with Graves' hyperthyroidism.

This sequence joins TRBV30 and TRBJ1-1; maybe TRBD1 (6 bases). Per the germline V gene, CDR1 is GTSNPN and CDR2 is SVGIG (reference sequence). This CDR3 has 19 residues. V was clipped by 3 bases and J by 0 bases, with 26 bases between them. The CDR3 region is CAWRIGEQGRWKMNTEAFF. CDR3 bases: TGTGCCTGGAGGATAGGAGAACAGGGTAGGTGGAAGATGAACACTGAAGCTTTCTTT.

This clonotype showed up many times. J is TRBJ1-5 and V is TRBV19; TRBD1 agrees at 7 bases. Germline lookup yields CDR1 LNHDA and CDR2 SQIVND (reference sequence). This CDR3 has 14 residues. J gave up 3 bases and V 4 bases, and 3 bases lay outside the gene matches. For the CDR3, the DNA is TGTGCCAGTAGTAAAGGACAGGACAATCAGCCCCAGCATTTT. This codes for CASSKGQDNQPQHF.

This clonotype was seen repeatedly, ten times or more. The V call is TRBV5-1, the J call TRBJ1-2; D is possibly TRBD1 (6 bases). The CDR3 covers 14 residues. Germline V gene sequence: CDR1 SGHRS, CDR2 YFSETQ. V shed 4 bases and J shed 1 base, with 11 bases lying between them. The CDR3 region has the DNA TGCGCCAGCAGCAGCAGGGGATATAACTATGGCTACACCTTC. Its protein product is CASSSRGYNYGYTF.

CDR3 sequence: CASSKTGEGNQPQHF. The CDR3 coding sequence is TGTGCCAGCAGCAAGACAGGGGAAGGCAATCAGCCCCAGCATTTT. The chain couples TRBV28 to TRBJ1-5, with TRBD1 matching 8 bases. J lost 2 bases, V lost 6 bases, and 6 bases had no gene match. The CDR3 spans 15 residues. The germline gives CDR1 MDHEN, CDR2 SYDVKM.

The chain joins TRBV12-3 or TRBV12-4 to TRBJ2-7; either TRBD1 or TRBD2 may supply D (6 bases each). Trimming took 4 bases from V and 3 from J, leaving 16 bases between them. The CDR3 length is 15 residues. The CDR3 region has the DNA TGTGCCAGCAGTTGGGGGGCTACAGGCGACTACGAGCAGTACTTC. This codes for CASSWGATGDYEQYF.

The sample holds many counts of this clonotype. The chain employs TRBV6-1 and TRBJ1-2, with D unresolved. Germline CDR1 MNHNS, CDR2 SASEGT. V was clipped by 1 base and J by 5 bases, with 14 bases between them. The CDR3 runs 15 residues. CDR3 amino acids: CASSEGVVGPYGYTF. CDR3 sequence (DNA): TGTGCCAGCAGTGAAGGCGTCGTAGGCCCTTATGGCTACACCTTC.

In this sample, this clonotype turned up many times. The chain uses TRBV12-3 or TRBV12-4 and TRBJ1-2; the D is unclear. V lost 6 bases to trimming and J lost 4 bases, with 9 bases between them. The CDR3 covers 12 residues. The CDR3 loop reads CASRGGTYGYTF. The DNA of the CDR3 is TGTGCCAGCAGGGGAGGAACCTATGGCTACACCTTC.

This sequence joins TRBV12-3 or TRBV12-4 and TRBJ1-5; 8 bases map to TRBD1. The CDR3 runs to 17 residues. V dropped 4 bases and J dropped 0; count of bases not matched to a gene: 8. This CDR3 is CASSSLRTGNSNQPQHF. CDR3 nucleotide sequence: TGTGCCAGCAGTTCCTTGAGGACAGGGAATAGCAATCAGCCCCAGCATTTT.

This clonotype was found a few times. The chain uses TRBV27 and TRBJ1-4; the D is unclear. Germline V gives CDR1 MNHEY, CDR2 SMNVEV (reference sequence). V lost 5 bases, J lost 7 bases, and 20 bases lay in between. The CDR3 is 16 residues long. The CDR3 DNA is TGTGCCAGCAGTCCCTTCCGCCCGGGCGCCGGTGAAAAACTGTTTTTT. Translated, it gives CASSPFRPGAGEKLFF.

Points on this clonotype: The CDR3 end shows no conserved phenylalanine or tryptophan, and so a read error is likely. Because the CDR3's place on the DNA is in doubt, the DNA is left out and the CDR3 is given as listed by TCRdb. This rearrangement joins TRBV4-1 to TRBJ1-2; the table's D call, TRBD1, has no DNA check behind it. The CDR3 is 12 residues long, ends included. Germline lookup yields CDR1 MGHRA and CDR2 YSYEKL. The CDR3 sequence: CASSPGQGRNTD.

V usage is TRBV19 and J usage is TRBJ1-5; TRBD1 might be the D (5 bases). Germline V gene lookup returns CDR1 LNHDA and CDR2 SQIVND (reference sequence). The CDR3 spans 14 residues. CDR3 DNA: TGTACCATCACCTGTGAGGGGTTATATCAGCCCCAGCATTTT. Amino acids: CTITCEGLYQPQHF.

The V and J genes are TRBV20-1 and TRBJ1-5; possible D gene TRBD1, 6 bases. This CDR3 contains 13 residues. Germline CDR1 and CDR2: DFQATT and SNEGSKA (reference sequence). V lost 6 bases and J lost 3, with 12 bases in between. This CDR3 reads CSASGGPNQPQHF. CDR3 DNA: TGCAGTGCCAGTGGGGGGCCCAATCAGCCCCAGCATTTT.

This clonotype showed up many times. The chain carries TRBV12-3 or TRBV12-4 and TRBJ1-1; unclear D gene. The ends were cut back, 3 bases at V and 8 bases at J, with 28 bases in the middle. CDR3 length: 18 amino acids. The CDR3 here is CASSFDPRQRSPTAEAFF. The CDR3 nucleotides are TGTGCCAGCAGTTTCGACCCCAGGCAGAGATCTCCCACGGCAGAAGCTTTCTTT.

This clonotype was observed a handful of times. This rearrangement joins TRBV2 to TRBJ2-5; no reliable D call. Germline V gene sequence: CDR1 SNHLY, CDR2 FYNNEI. The CDR3 runs to 12 residues. Trimming cost V 5 bases and J 3 bases, with 7 bases left between them. CDR3 sequence reads: CASSRTKETQYF. The CDR3, as DNA: TGTGCCAGCAGTCGGACGAAAGAGACCCAGTACTTC.

The table lists this clonotype with many counts. In this CDR3 the conserved last residue, phenylalanine or tryptophan, is missing, so a read error is likely. The J gene is TRBJ2-7, the V gene TRBV2; D not resolved. Germline CDR1 is SNHLY and CDR2 is FYNNEI. This CDR3 is 14 amino acids long. V gave up 5 bases and J gave up 0 bases, with 11 bases separating them. The CDR3 spells CASSTALISYEQYL. The DNA for the CDR3 is TGTGCCAGCAGTACGGCTCTTATCTCCTACGAGCAGTACCTC.

This clonotype was seen at least ten times. This chain uses TRBV12-3 or TRBV12-4 with TRBJ1-5; 7 nucleotides match TRBD1. The CDR3 contains 16 residues. The J segment lost 2 bases and the V segment lost 5 bases, leaving 9 bases of the junction unmatched. The CDR3 spells CASSHRGVRGNQPQHF. CDR3 DNA sequence: TGTGCCAGCAGTCACAGGGGTGTTAGGGGCAATCAGCCCCAGCATTTT.

The rearrangement links TRBV19 to TRBJ1-3, with 8 bases lining up with TRBD1. The germline V gene has CDR1 LNHDA and CDR2 SQIVND (reference sequence). The CDR3 is 15 amino acids. J gave up 7 bases and V 6 bases, and 11 bases lay outside the gene matches. CDR3 DNA sequence: TGTGCCAGTAGCAGACGCGGGGACAGGAGTAACACCATATATTTT. Its protein product is CASSRRGDRSNTIYF.

The chain employs TRBV6-1 and TRBJ2-6; tentatively, D is TRBD2 (6 bases). The germline V gene has CDR1 MNHNS and CDR2 SASEGT. V lost 7 bases to trimming and J lost 12 bases, with 22 bases between them. The CDR3 has 15 residues. CDR3 region: CASKVAGTGVIVLTF. Here the CDR3 DNA reads TGTGCCAGCAAAGTGGCAGGGACTGGGGTCATCGTCCTGACTTTC.

The V gene is TRBV28, the J gene TRBJ1-2; D remains ambiguous. This CDR3 contains 12 residues. Trimming cost V 10 bases and J 6 bases, with 15 bases left between them. The germline CDR1 and CDR2 sequences are MDHEN and SYDVKM. CDR3 sequence: CATWRAIDGYTF. The CDR3 DNA follows: TGTGCCACGTGGCGGGCGATTGATGGCTACACCTTC.

This clonotype was seen repeatedly, ten times or more. The chain combines TRBV11-2 with TRBJ2-5, with D tentatively TRBD1 or TRBD2 (5 bases each). Germline CDR1 SGHAT, CDR2 FQNNGV. V was shortened by 5 bases and J by 4 bases, with 17 bases between the two germline ends. CDR3 length: 15 amino acids. This chain's CDR3 is CASSVERGKLETQYF. CDR3 in DNA: TGTGCCAGCAGCGTGGAGAGGGGAAAGTTAGAGACCCAGTACTTC.

The sample holds many counts of this clonotype. This chain uses TRBV7-9 with TRBJ2-7; D call uncertain. The CDR3 consists of 13 residues. Germline values: CDR1 SEHNR, CDR2 FQNEAQ (reference sequence). With 5 bases removed from V and 1 base from J, the gap between germline ends came to 9 bases. The CDR3 DNA sequence: TGTGCCAGCAGCCCTCCCCCATCCTACGAGCAGTACTTC. This sequence encodes CASSPPPSYEQYF.